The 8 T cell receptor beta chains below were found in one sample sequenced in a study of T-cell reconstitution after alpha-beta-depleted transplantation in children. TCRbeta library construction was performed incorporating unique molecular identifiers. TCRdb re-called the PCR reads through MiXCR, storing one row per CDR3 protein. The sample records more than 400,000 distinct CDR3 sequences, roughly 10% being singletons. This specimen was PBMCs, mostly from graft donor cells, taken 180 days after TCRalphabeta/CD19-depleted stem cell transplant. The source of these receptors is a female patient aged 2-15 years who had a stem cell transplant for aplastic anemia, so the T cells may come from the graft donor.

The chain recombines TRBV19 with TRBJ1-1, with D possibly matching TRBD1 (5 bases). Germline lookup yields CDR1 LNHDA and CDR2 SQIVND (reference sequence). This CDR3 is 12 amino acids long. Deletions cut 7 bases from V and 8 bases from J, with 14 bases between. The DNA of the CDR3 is TGTGCCAGTATGAGGGGAAACTCCGAAGCTTTCTTT. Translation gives CASMRGNSEAFF.

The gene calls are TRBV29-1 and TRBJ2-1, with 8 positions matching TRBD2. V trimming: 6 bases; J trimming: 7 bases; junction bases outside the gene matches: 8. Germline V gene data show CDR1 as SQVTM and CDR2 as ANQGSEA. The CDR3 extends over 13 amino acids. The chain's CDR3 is CSVWQREKNEQFF. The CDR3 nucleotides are TGCAGCGTCTGGCAGCGGGAGAAAAATGAGCAGTTCTTC.

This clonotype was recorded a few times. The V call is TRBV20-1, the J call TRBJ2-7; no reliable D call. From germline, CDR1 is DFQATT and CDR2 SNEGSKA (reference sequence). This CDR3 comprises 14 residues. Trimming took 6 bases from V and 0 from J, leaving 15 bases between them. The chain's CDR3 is CSATRWVDSYEQYF. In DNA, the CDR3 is TGCAGTGCCACGAGGTGGGTAGACTCCTACGAGCAGTACTTC.

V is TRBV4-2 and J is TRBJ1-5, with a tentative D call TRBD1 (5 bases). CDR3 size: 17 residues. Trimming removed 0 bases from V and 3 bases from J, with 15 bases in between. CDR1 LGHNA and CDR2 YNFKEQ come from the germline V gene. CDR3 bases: TGTGCCAGCAGCCAAGAGGGGCCGGGAACCTTCAATCAGCCCCAGCATTTT. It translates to CASSQEGPGTFNQPQHF.

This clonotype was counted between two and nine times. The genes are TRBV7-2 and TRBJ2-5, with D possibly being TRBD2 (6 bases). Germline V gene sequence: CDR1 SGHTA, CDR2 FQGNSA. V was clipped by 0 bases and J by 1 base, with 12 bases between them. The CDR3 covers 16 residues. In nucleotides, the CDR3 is TGTGCCAGCAGCTTAGCGGGCGGGAACGGCCAAGAGACCCAGTACTTC. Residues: CASSLAGGNGQETQYF.

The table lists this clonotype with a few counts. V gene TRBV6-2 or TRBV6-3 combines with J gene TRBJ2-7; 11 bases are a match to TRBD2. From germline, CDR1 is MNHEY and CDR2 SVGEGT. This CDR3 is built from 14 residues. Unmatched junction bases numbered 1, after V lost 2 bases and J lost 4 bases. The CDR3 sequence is CASSYRLAGYEQYV. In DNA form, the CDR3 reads TGTGCCAGCAGTTACCGACTAGCGGGGTACGAGCAGTACGTC.

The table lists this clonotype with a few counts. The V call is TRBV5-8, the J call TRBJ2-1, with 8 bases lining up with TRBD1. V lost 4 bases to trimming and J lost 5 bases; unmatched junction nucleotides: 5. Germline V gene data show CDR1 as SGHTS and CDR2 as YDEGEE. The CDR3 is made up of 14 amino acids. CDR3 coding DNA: TGTGCCAGCAGCGCCGGACAGGGAGACAATGAGCAGTTCTTC. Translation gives CASSAGQGDNEQFF.

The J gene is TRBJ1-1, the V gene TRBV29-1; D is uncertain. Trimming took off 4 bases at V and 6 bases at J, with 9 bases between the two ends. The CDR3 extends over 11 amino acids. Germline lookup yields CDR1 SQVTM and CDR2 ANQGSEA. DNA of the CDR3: TGCAGCGTTGTAGGTGGCTCTGAAGCTTTCTTT. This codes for CSVVGGSEAFF.